This T cell receptor (beta chain) is drawn from a study of shared clonotypes between healthy human individuals. Study overall: CD4 naive and memory got three plates each, CD8 naive two, CD8 memory one. Broader study findings: Few donors restricted represented genetic and exposure-history diversity.

Of note for this clone: No antigen is known for it.

In the source study's methods: ImmunoSEQ yielded junction-only sequences lacking quality scores, so filtering differed. The data were produced by immunoSEQ multiplex PCR, yet TCRdb's version contains in-frame clones alone and is incomplete. For V, J and clone size, that table is used; D and trimming come from the DNA. The data contain about 1.1 million clones, 70% to 80% of them singletons. This CDR3 region has 15 residues. V was shortened by 0 bases and J by 3 bases, with 10 bases between the two germline ends. Germline lookup yields CDR1 SGHRS and CDR2 YFSETQ. Donors were healthy HIV-negative adults without recent acute infections or vaccinations.

The sequencing input was memory CD4+ T cells from PBMCs. Documented subset: CD45RA-negative fraction. This receptor was obtained from a man aged 18 to 30 in good health. Some clones in this sample may be carry-over from other donors' samples. The chain is built from TRBV5-1 and TRBJ1-3; D is undetermined. The CDR3 here is CASSLANAGGNTIYF. Here the CDR3 DNA reads TGCGCCAGCAGCTTGGCCAACGCTGGTGGAAACACCATATATTTT. The full variable domain, its missing parts supplied by reference TRBV5-1 and TRBJ1-3, is KAGVTQTPRYLIKTRGQQVTLSCSPISGHRSVSWYQQTPGQGLQFLFEYFSETQRNKGNFPGRFSGRQFSNSRSEMNVSTLELGDSALYLCASSLANAGGNTIYFGEGSWLTVV.